This passage covers 13 T cell receptor beta chains from one sample sequenced in a study of blood T cells in healthy people across ages. For the second PCR, which ran for roughly 7 to 11 cycles, a sample-barcoded 5' primer and a J-beta primer mix were used. TCRdb re-derived calls from the 5' RACE reads in MiXCR, one entry per CDR3 protein. This sample has hundreds of thousands of distinct CDR3 sequences; 60% to 80% occur once, and the top ten carry about a quarter. Input material: blood. Source of these receptors: a man in his thirties or forties in good health.

The chain has TRBV7-2 and TRBJ1-6; 8 bases are shared with TRBD1. This CDR3 region has 19 residues. Germline lookup yields CDR1 SGHTA and CDR2 FQGNSA. V lost 1 base, J lost 7 bases, and 15 bases stayed unmatched. The CDR3, as DNA: TGTGCCAGCAGCTTAGAATCAAGGGTGGGGACAGGACGGAATTCACCCCTCCACTTT. It is translated as CASSLESRVGTGRNSPLHF.

Points on this clonotype: This sequence may be a read error, since a much larger clone differs from it by one base. The chain couples TRBV4-2 to TRBJ1-2; TRBD1 matches at 7 bases. CDR1 is LGHNA, CDR2 YNFKEQ, per germline. This CDR3 has 15 residues. The CDR3 DNA is TGTGCCAGCAGCCAGGCGGACAGGTCTAACTGTGGCTACACCTTC. The encoded protein is CASSQADRSNCGYTF.

As DNA, the CDR3 is TGCAGTGCTTGCGACAGGGTCAAGACTGAAGCTTTCTTT. It is translated as CSACDRVKTEAFF. The chain recombines TRBV20-1 with TRBJ1-1; TRBD1 matches 7 bases. V was pared by 5 bases and J by 5 bases, with 8 bases of the junction left unmatched. This CDR3 spans 13 amino acids. From germline, CDR1 is DFQATT and CDR2 SNEGSKA (reference sequence).

V gene TRBV29-1 combines with J gene TRBJ2-3; the match to TRBD2 covers 11 bases. CDR3 size: 14 residues. V lost 1 base to trimming and J lost 7 bases; unmatched junction nucleotides: 4. Germline-derived CDR1 and CDR2 are SQVTM and ANQGSEA. The CDR3 reads CSVEGLAGINTQYF. The CDR3 region has the DNA TGCAGCGTTGAAGGACTAGCGGGGATAAATACGCAGTATTTT.

The genes are TRBV15 and TRBJ2-7; D uncertain. The CDR3 runs to 14 residues. V was trimmed by 0 bases and J by 5 bases, leaving 11 bases between them. Germline assignment: CDR1 LNHNV and CDR2 YYDKDF (reference sequence). In DNA, the CDR3 is TGTGCCACCAGCAGAGACCCAGCTGGGGACGAGCAGTACTTC. It encodes CATSRDPAGDEQYF.

The genes are TRBV30 and TRBJ1-2; 9 bases are a match to TRBD1. The CDR3 runs to 15 residues. The ends lost 5 bases at V and 3 bases at J; junction bases unmatched: 10. Germline V gene sequence: CDR1 GTSNPN, CDR2 SVGIG (reference sequence). CDR3 protein: CAWGGQGYRDYGYTF. CDR3 coding DNA: TGTGCCTGGGGGGGACAGGGATATAGAGACTATGGCTACACCTTC.

J is TRBJ1-2 and V is TRBV10-3, with TRBD1 matching 8 bases. Germline V gives CDR1 ENHRY, CDR2 SYGVKD. V was clipped by 3 bases and J by 4 bases; unmatched bases: 10. This CDR3 has 16 residues. The CDR3 sequence: CAISEPGQGISYGYTF. The DNA for the CDR3 is TGTGCCATCAGTGAACCCGGACAGGGAATTAGCTATGGCTACACCTTC.

There are a few counts of this clonotype. The chain links TRBV20-1 to TRBJ2-1, with 13 nucleotides matching TRBD2. This CDR3 has 18 amino acids. The trim removed 1 base at V and 8 bases at J, leaving 14 bases unmatched. Germline V gene lookup returns CDR1 DFQATT and CDR2 SNEGSKA (reference sequence). The CDR3 DNA follows: TGCAGTGCTAGAGGTTGGACTAGCGGGGGCCCCCGGGAGGATGAGCAGTTCTTC. Protein: CSARGWTSGGPREDEQFF.

The V gene is TRBV12-5, the J gene TRBJ1-3; D is possibly TRBD1 (6 bases). CDR1 and CDR2 (germline): LGHNT, FRNRAP. V lost 0 bases, J lost 0 bases, and 9 bases lay in between. The CDR3 consists of 16 residues. Written as DNA, the CDR3 is TGTGCTAGTGGTTTGGTACCGGACAGCTCTGGAAACACCATATATTTT. Encoded protein: CASGLVPDSSGNTIYF.

The chain joins TRBV6-2 or TRBV6-3 to TRBJ2-3; 8 nucleotides match TRBD2. Germline V CDR1 and CDR2: MNHEY, SVGEGT. The junction had 12 bases not matched to a gene; V was cut back by 2 bases and J by 2 bases. The CDR3 has 18 residues. The CDR3 region is CASSYPPTGTRDTDTQYF. The DNA for the CDR3 is TGTGCCAGCAGTTACCCACCAACCGGGACTAGGGACACAGATACGCAGTATTTT.

For this clonotype: A much larger clone differs from this one at a single base, so this may be a read error. The rearrangement joins TRBV29-1 to TRBJ2-5; 11 positions match TRBD1. The trim removed 3 bases at V and 5 bases at J, leaving 8 bases unmatched. CDR3 length equals 15 residues. Per germline, CDR1 SQVTM and CDR2 ANQGSEA. Here the CDR3 DNA reads TGCAGCGTTGAGAGTGGACAGGGGGCGGGTGAGACCCAGTACTTC. Amino acid sequence: CSVESGQGAGETQYF.

This clonotype appeared once. The chain uses TRBV2 and TRBJ2-7; 7 nucleotides line up with TRBD2. J lost 7 bases, V lost 6 bases, and 15 bases had no gene match. Germline CDR1 and CDR2: SNHLY and FYNNEI. The CDR3 runs 15 residues. Here the CDR3 reads CASSARDYNSGEQYF. CDR3 bases: TGTGCCAGCAGCGCCCGGGACTACAACTCGGGGGAGCAGTACTTC.

The rearrangement joins TRBV7-9 to TRBJ1-4; 8 bases agree with TRBD1. The germline V gene encodes CDR1 SEHNR and CDR2 FQNEAQ (reference sequence). V shed 8 bases and J 7 bases; nucleotides not matched to a gene: 6. The CDR3 has 13 amino acids. The CDR3 bases are TGTGCCAGCGGCAGGGGGCGCGGTGAAAAACTGTTTTTT. Its translation is CASGRGRGEKLFF.